These 6 T cell receptor beta chains share one sample of origin, sequenced in a study of technical replicates of blood from a handful of donors. The assay was immunoSEQ multiplex PCR, and TCRdb's table has in-frame clones only and misses some. The sample includes around 80,000 clones, 94% of them seen just once. Sequencing used T cells isolated from PBMCs. The source of these receptors is a human donor in good health.

This chain's CDR3 is CASSQGGMYEQYF. CDR3 DNA: TGTGCCAGCAGCCAAGGAGGGATGTACGAGCAGTACTTC. The rearrangement joins TRBV4-2 to TRBJ2-7; tentatively, D is TRBD2 (5 bases). V lost 1 base to trimming and J lost 4 bases, with 8 bases between them. The V gene's germline CDR1 is LGHNA and CDR2 YNFKEQ. The CDR3 contains 13 residues.

The V call is TRBV6-5, the J call TRBJ1-1, with D perhaps TRBD1 (6 bases). The CDR3 sequence is 14 residues long. Between the trimmed V and J ends, which lost 5 bases and 6 bases, there was a span of 16 bases. Germline CDR1 MNHEY, CDR2 SVGAGI. CDR3 loop: CASSPFTGLSEAFF. CDR3 DNA sequence: TGTGCCAGCAGTCCCTTCACAGGGCTCTCTGAAGCTTTCTTT.

V usage is TRBV7-9 and J usage is TRBJ2-6; D unresolved. This CDR3 is 13 amino acids long. Germline V gene data show CDR1 as SEHNR and CDR2 as FQNEAQ (reference sequence). Trimming cost V 9 bases and J 1 base, with 7 bases left between them. CDR3 nucleotide sequence: TGTGCCAGTGGCGGTTCTGGGGCCAACGTCCTGACTTTC. Translating gives CASGGSGANVLTF.

V usage is TRBV28 and J usage is TRBJ1-5; tentatively, D is TRBD1 (5 bases). V lost 10 bases, J lost 4 bases, and 17 bases lay in between. The CDR3 covers 14 residues. Germline CDR1 reads MDHEN; CDR2 reads SYDVKM. The CDR3 reads CATSGGSKNQPQHF. DNA of the CDR3: TGTGCCACCTCGGGGGGGTCTAAGAATCAGCCCCAGCATTTT.

The V gene is TRBV20-1, the J gene TRBJ2-5; D may be TRBD1 (6 bases). Germline CDR1 reads DFQATT; CDR2 reads SNEGSKA (reference sequence). The CDR3 totals 11 residues. The V and J ends lost 5 bases and 3 bases respectively, with 7 bases between them. The chain's CDR3 is CSAEGEETQYF. The CDR3 DNA sequence: TGCAGTGCTGAGGGGGAAGAGACCCAGTACTTC.

This rearrangement joins TRBV5-4 to TRBJ1-1; 10 bases fit TRBD1. Germline V CDR1 and CDR2: SGHNT, YYREEE (reference sequence). The V segment lost 5 bases and the J segment 7 bases; nucleotides outside the gene matches: 8. CDR3 size: 14 residues. The CDR3 DNA sequence: TGTGCCAGCAGTTGGACAGGGGGGAGCCTTGAAGCTTTCTTT. Its translation is CASSWTGGSLEAFF.